This T cell receptor beta chain was recovered during a study of T cells in Graves' hyperthyroidism and ophthalmopathy (dated by TCRdb to 2018 to 2020). With regard to the full study: Peripheral blood was sampled at the time of initial diagnosis, prior to any treatment. To identify TCR V-J signatures that set the groups apart, the researchers used a discovery cohort of about a hundred patients, made up of fewer than 50 with Graves' ophthalmopathy and about 59 with stable Graves' hyperthyroidism. Prospective prediction of ophthalmopathy was tested in an independent validation cohort consisting of roughly 20 hyperthyroidism patients and 15 or so patients who later progressed to ophthalmopathy. The roughly 100 discovery patients were randomly divided into training and test sets at a 7:3 ratio. In six Graves' hyperthyroidism patients, the study also compared T-cell repertoires from thyroid tissue with T-cell repertoires from blood. Following sampling, methimazole starting at 30 mg daily was given to hyperthyroidism patients, and high-dose intravenous methylprednisolone was given to ophthalmopathy patients. According to the paper, TCR Vbeta CDR3 sequencing was carried out on roughly 130 peripheral blood samples, which came from more than 40 ophthalmopathy, some 73 hyperthyroidism and about 17 progressor patients.

In the germline V gene, CDR1 corresponds to SQVTM and CDR2 to ANQGSEA. V is cut by 6 bases and J by 1 base, and the space between the germline ends is 6 bases. Including cysteine and phenylalanine, the CDR3 has 11 amino acids. Only the CDR3 DNA stays, 33 bases, in frame from base 1. The paper's findings and limits, for the study overall: In cross-validation, a model built on a 13 V-J signature told ophthalmopathy apart from stable hyperthyroidism with just under 90% sensitivity and 81% to 82% specificity, and in testing the same model reached 80%/75%. Sample size was not statistically predetermined, and blinding of investigators to group allocation was not performed. In validation, progression to ophthalmopathy was predicted by the model with nearly 71% sensitivity and under 85% specificity, a median of about 6 months before onset. Most expanded thyroid clonotypes (frequency above 0.001) were also detected in blood, a finding suggesting that blood repertoires may reflect thyroid immune responses.

TCR beta CDR3 regions were amplified from RNA transcripts. The first round of RT-PCR for the TCR CDR3 was performed with the HTBI primer set and the Qiagen OneStep RT-PCR kit. A second multiplex PCR round built the libraries, followed by size selection and purification. Paired-end sequencing of the libraries was performed with 100 bp reads on an Illumina HiSeq2000. As for the authors' bioinformatics: SOAPnuke was used to process the raw data, removing reads that contained adapters or uncalled bases, had a mean Phred below 15, or lacked an exact match to the constant primer or identifier. COPE v1.2.5 was used to merge the high-quality paired reads, and each unique nucleotide sequence was defined as a clonotype. MiTCR v1.1 was used to align clonotypes to the IMGT TRBV, TRBD and TRBJ reference segments. The analysis was restricted to V-J combinations with a frequency above 0.0001, which together covered 99% to 99.2% of the repertoires. A TCS score was defined as the ratio between F50 (clonal expansion) and ExV (chaos), using BLOSUM62-based TCRdist between CDR3 peptides within each V-J. Welch's t-statistics and random forest reduced 514 V-J features to 10 to 15, which were used in a naive Bayes classifier (R e1071). TCRdb trimmed the raw reads at Q25, called clones with MiXCR and kept productive beta chains. Each CDR3 protein gets just one entry, which takes the most common genes and DNA from the rows behind it. TCRdb assigned the V and J calls; the authors' analysis was not used. The sample profile shows approximately 400,000 distinct CDR3 sequences; 11% to 15% of them were found once. Clones ranked in the top ten supply around 28% of the sample.

This clonotype was seen a few times. There is no known antigen for this receptor. No base qualities exist here, and no much larger clone lies one base off it. Ophthalmopathy patients had moderately to severely active disease, Clinical Activity Score of at least 3, NOSPECS grade of at least 4, and duration under 3 months. Any patient with an uncontrolled infection, another autoimmune disease, pregnancy or lactation was excluded. Diagnoses were established on the basis of clinical symptoms, serum thyroxine and TRAb, thyroid ultrasound, and orbital computed tomography. PBMCs were isolated from about 9 ml of fresh peripheral blood by Ficoll-Paque density gradient centrifugation. Total RNA was extracted using Trizol reagent, and RNA quality was assessed on an Agilent 2100 Bioanalyzer.

The chain couples TRBV29-1 to TRBJ2-5; the D gene is unclear. The sequenced material came from blood. The sequence was obtained from a man aged 50-59 years with Graves' ophthalmopathy. The CDR3 reads CSVYLQETQYF. The DNA is as follows: TGCAGCGTCTATCTCCAAGAGACCCAGTACTTC. This CDR3, with the reference TRBV29-1 and TRBJ2-5 proteins standing in past its ends, gives the full variable domain SAVISQKPSRDICQRGTSLTIQCQVDSQVTMMFWYRQQPGQSLTLIATANQGSEATYESGFVIDKFPISRPNLTFSTLTVSNMSPEDSSIYLCSVYLQETQYFGPGTRLLVL.